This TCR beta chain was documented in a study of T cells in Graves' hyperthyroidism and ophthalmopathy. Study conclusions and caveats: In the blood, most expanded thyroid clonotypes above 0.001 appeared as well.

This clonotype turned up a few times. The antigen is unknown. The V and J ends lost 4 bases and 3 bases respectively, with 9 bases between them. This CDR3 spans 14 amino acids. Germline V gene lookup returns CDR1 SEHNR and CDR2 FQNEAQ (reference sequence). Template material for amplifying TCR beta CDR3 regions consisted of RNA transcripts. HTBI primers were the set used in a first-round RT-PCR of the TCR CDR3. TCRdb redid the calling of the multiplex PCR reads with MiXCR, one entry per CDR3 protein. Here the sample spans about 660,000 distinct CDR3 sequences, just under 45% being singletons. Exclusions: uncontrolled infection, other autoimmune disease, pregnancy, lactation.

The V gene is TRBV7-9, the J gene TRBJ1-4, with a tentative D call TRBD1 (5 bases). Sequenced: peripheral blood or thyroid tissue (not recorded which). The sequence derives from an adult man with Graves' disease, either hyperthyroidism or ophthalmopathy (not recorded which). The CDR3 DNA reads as TGTGCCAGCAGCTGGGGCGTCTCTAATGAAAAACTGTTTTTT. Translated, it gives CASSWGVSNEKLFF.